This TCR beta chain is from a study of blood T cell repertoires in COVID-19. For the study at large: The United States, Italy and Spain provided the acute and convalescent COVID-19 samples. PBMCs, B-cell-depleted T cells, or T cells were the source of the cDNA or gDNA that made up the material.

The V and J ends lost 3 bases and 1 base, in that order; junction bases with no gene match: 4. This CDR3 spans 15 amino acids. Germline assignment: CDR1 LGHDT and CDR2 YNNKEL (reference sequence). Methods used by the authors: Counts of nucleated cells, estimated from reference gene primer amplification, were obtained. Clones were read by immunoSEQ multiplex PCR, and TCRdb kept only the in-frame ones, dropping some. The V and J calls and clone size were taken over from that table, and D and trimming were inferred from the DNA. The repertoire holds tens of thousands of clones, with 84% as singletons. The TCR comes from a human donor in a cohort sampled during active COVID-19. Sample: peripheral blood. The gene calls are TRBV3-1 (or the pseudogene TRBV3-2) and TRBJ2-5; 8 bases match TRBD1. CDR3 sequence reads: CASSHPGQGQETQYF. Written as DNA, the CDR3 is TGTGCCAGCAGCCACCCCGGACAGGGCCAAGAGACCCAGTACTTC.